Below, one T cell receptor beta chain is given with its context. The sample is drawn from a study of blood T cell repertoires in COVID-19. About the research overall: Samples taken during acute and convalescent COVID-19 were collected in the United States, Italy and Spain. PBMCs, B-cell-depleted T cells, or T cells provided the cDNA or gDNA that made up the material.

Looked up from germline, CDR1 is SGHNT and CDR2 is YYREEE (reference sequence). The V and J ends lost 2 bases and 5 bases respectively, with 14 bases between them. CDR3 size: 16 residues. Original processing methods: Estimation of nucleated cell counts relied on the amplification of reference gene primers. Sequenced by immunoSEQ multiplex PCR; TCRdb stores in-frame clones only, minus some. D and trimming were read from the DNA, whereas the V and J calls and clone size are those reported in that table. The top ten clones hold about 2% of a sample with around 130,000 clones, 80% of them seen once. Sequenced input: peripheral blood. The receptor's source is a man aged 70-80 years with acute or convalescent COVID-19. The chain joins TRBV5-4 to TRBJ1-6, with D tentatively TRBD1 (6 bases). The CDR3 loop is CASSLSMGADNSPLHF. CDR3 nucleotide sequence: TGTGCCAGCAGCTTATCGATGGGGGCAGATAATTCACCCCTCCACTTT.